This T cell receptor beta chain is from a study of PD-1 blockade in classical Hodgkin lymphoma. Study summary: Nivolumab dosed at 3 mg/kg went to patients intravenously every 2 weeks.

TCRdb keeps only in-frame clones here, not all; method: immunoSEQ multiplex PCR. The sample records roughly 48,000 clones, around 86% being singletons. Study findings and constraints: By cycle point C4D1, TCR diversity had risen significantly in CD4+ cells (but not CD8+ cells).

As for time point: cycle 4 day 1 (C4D1), after less than seven weeks of nivolumab. Exposure to brentuximab vedotin varied, and each patient had relapsed following autologous stem cell transplantation. As regards this clone: Its target is not known.

This specimen was peripheral blood mononuclear cells (PBMCs), taken before the fourth cycle of nivolumab. The clonotype comes from a human donor with classical Hodgkin lymphoma.

The CDR3 loop is CASSLANRQGPDTQYF. CDR3 nucleotides: TGTGCCAGCAGCTTAGCGAACCGACAGGGTCCAGATACGCAGTATTTT. The chain carries TRBV7-8 and TRBJ2-3, with 7 nucleotides matching TRBD1. CDR3 length: 16 amino acids. V lost 0 bases, J lost 4 bases, and 7 bases stayed unmatched. Germline loops: CDR1 SGHVS, CDR2 FQNEAQ.